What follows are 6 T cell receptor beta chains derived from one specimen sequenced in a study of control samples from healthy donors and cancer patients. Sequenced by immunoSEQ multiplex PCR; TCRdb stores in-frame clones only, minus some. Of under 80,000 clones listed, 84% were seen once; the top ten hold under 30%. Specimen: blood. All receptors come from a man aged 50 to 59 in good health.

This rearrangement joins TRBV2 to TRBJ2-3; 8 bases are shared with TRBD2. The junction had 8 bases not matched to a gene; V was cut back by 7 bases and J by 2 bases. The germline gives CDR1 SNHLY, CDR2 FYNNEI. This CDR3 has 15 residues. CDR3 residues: CASKFSGANTDTQYF. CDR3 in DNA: TGTGCCAGCAAGTTTAGCGGGGCCAACACAGATACGCAGTATTTT.

CDR3 loop: CASRTEGLTDTQYF. CDR3 in DNA: TGTGCCAGCAGGACAGAGGGGCTCACAGATACGCAGTATTTT. The V gene is TRBV6-5, the J gene TRBJ2-3, with D perhaps being TRBD1 or TRBD2 (5 bases each). The V end was cut by 6 bases, the J end by 2 bases, with 12 bases between. The germline V gene has CDR1 MNHEY and CDR2 SVGAGI. CDR3 length: 14 amino acids.

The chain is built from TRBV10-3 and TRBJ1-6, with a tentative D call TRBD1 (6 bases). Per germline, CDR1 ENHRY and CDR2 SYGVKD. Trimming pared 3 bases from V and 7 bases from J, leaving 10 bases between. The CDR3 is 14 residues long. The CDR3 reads CAISDEGGNSPLHF. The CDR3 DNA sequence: TGTGCCATCAGTGATGAAGGGGGGAATTCACCCCTCCACTTT.

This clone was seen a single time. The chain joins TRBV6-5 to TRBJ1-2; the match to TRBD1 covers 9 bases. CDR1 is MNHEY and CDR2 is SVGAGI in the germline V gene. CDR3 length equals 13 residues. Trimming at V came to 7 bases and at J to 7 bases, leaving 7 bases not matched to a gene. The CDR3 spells CASKEQGAVGYTF. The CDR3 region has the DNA TGTGCCAGCAAGGAACAGGGGGCGGTTGGCTACACCTTC.

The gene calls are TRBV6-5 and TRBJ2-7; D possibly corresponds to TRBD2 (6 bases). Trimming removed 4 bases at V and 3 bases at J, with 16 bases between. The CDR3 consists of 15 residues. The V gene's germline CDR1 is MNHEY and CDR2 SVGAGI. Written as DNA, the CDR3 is TGTGCCAGCAGTTCGGGACTGGGCTCGAACTACGAGCAGTACTTC. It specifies CASSSGLGSNYEQYF.

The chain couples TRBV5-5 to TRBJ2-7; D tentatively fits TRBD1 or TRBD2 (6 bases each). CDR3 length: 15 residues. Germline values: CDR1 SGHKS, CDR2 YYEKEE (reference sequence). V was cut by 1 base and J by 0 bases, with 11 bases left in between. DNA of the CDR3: TGTGCCAGCAGCTTGTTAGGGGGGTTCTCCTACGAGCAGTACTTC. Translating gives CASSLLGGFSYEQYF.